This is a list of T cell receptor beta chains from one sample in a study of T cells after yellow fever vaccination. TCRdb re-called the 5' RACE reads with MiXCR, one entry per CDR3 protein. Among approximately 300,000 distinct CDR3 sequences listed, around 13% were seen once. The source material was CD4+ T cells sorted from PBMCs, sampled 45 days after the yellow fever booster vaccination. The receptors originated from a man aged 25 to 45 who received the YFV17D yellow fever vaccine. The CDR3 runs from the conserved cysteine through the conserved F or W. The order of the fields is clone size, J gene, V gene, D gene, CDR3 protein, CDR3 DNA. A D gene is named only where the DNA matches it firmly. Clone size is given for some rows only: seen once, a few or many times, or a class if the clone is expanded.

few,TRBJ2-7,TRBV6-5,-,CASSYSIMMFKGTYEQYF,TGTGCCAGCAGTTACTCGATCATGATGTTTAAAGGTACCTACGAGCAGTACTTC
few,TRBJ2-7,TRBV20-1,TRBD1,CSARALTGGTHEQYF,TGCAGTGCTAGAGCCCTGACAGGGGGGACACACGAGCAGTACTTC
-,TRBJ2-4,TRBV29-1,-,CSVLALANIQYF,TGCAGCGTCCTCGCACTTGCAAACATTCAGTACTTC
few,TRBJ2-2,TRBV3-1,-,CASSPPRATPRVPGELFF,TGTGCCAGCAGTCCCCCCCGGGCCACCCCACGCGTCCCCGGGGAGCTGTTTTTT
-,TRBJ2-5,TRBV2,-,CASTTQSGGQTQYF,TGTGCCAGCACTACACAGTCAGGAGGCCAGACCCAGTACTTC
-,TRBJ2-7,TRBV6-5,-,CASSKGVYEQYF,TGTGCCAGCAGCAAAGGGGTGTACGAGCAGTACTTC
few,TRBJ2-3,TRBV5-1,TRBD1,CASSPNPTGATDTQYF,TGCGCCAGCAGCCCCAACCCGACAGGGGCCACAGATACGCAGTATTTT
-,TRBJ2-7,TRBV20-1,-,CSAHPAVSSYEQYF,TGCAGTGCTCACCCTGCGGTTAGTTCCTACGAGCAGTACTTC
-,TRBJ2-3,TRBV4-3,-,CASSQAFGGTSTDTQYF,TGCGCCAGCAGCCAAGCATTTGGGGGAACTAGCACAGATACGCAGTATTTT
-,TRBJ2-1,TRBV6-2/TRBV6-3,TRBD2,CASSTRQTSSHEQFF,TGTGCCAGCAGCACCCGCCAGACTAGCTCGCATGAGCAGTTCTTC
few,TRBJ2-2,TRBV7-2,TRBD2,CASSPKREEGGELFF,TGTGCCAGCAGCCCCAAACGGGAGGAGGGCGGGGAGCTGTTTTTT
few,TRBJ2-7,TRBV7-2,-,CASSPRLALSEQYF,TGTGCCAGCAGCCCTCGGCTAGCGCTGAGCGAGCAGTACTTC
few,TRBJ2-3,TRBV27,-,CASSLDYATDTQYF,TGTGCCAGCAGTTTAGATTACGCCACAGATACGCAGTATTTT
-,TRBJ1-3,TRBV20-1,-,CSASGVSGNTIYF,TGCAGTGCTTCGGGGGTCTCTGGAAACACCATATATTTT
-,TRBJ2-7,TRBV6-1,-,CASRNGRLGNEQYF,TGTGCCAGCAGAAACGGACGCCTCGGGAACGAGCAGTACTTC
few,TRBJ2-7,TRBV12-3/TRBV12-4,-,CASRKAGASYEQYF,TGTGCCAGCAGGAAAGCGGGCGCCTCCTACGAGCAGTACTTC
few,TRBJ2-1,TRBV24-1,-,CATSDENRGASVQFF,TGTGCCACCAGTGATGAAAATCGGGGGGCGTCGGTGCAGTTCTTC
-,TRBJ1-4,TRBV9,-,CASSAQFATNEKLFF,TGTGCCAGCAGCGCCCAATTTGCAACTAATGAAAAACTGTTTTTT
many,TRBJ2-1,TRBV12-3/TRBV12-4,-,CASESEANEQFF,TGTGCCAGCGAGTCCGAGGCGAATGAGCAGTTCTTC
few,TRBJ2-1,TRBV10-3,-,CAIIDTGGATYNEQFF,TGTGCCATCATTGATACCGGAGGGGCTACCTACAATGAGCAGTTCTTC
-,TRBJ1-5,TRBV12-3/TRBV12-4,TRBD1,CASSRGQGVMNQPQHF,TGTGCCAGCAGTCGCGGACAGGGGGTTATGAATCAGCCCCAGCATTTT
-,TRBJ1-1,TRBV7-8,-,CASSFREGEAFF,TGTGCCAGCAGCTTCCGGGAGGGTGAAGCTTTCTTT
-,TRBJ2-3,TRBV20-1,TRBD2,CSASLAGHRDTQYF,TGCAGTGCTAGCCTAGCGGGACATAGAGATACGCAGTATTTT
-,TRBJ2-7,TRBV20-1,TRBD1,CSAPGQGGYEQYF,TGCAGTGCACCCGGACAGGGGGGCTACGAGCAGTACTTC
few,TRBJ2-7,TRBV14,-,CASSQDRFSYEQYF,TGTGCCAGCAGCCAAGACAGGTTCTCCTACGAGCAGTACTTC
-,TRBJ2-1,TRBV20-1,-,CSASEGGNLYNEQFF,TGCAGTGCTAGCGAGGGCGGGAACCTCTACAATGAGCAGTTCTTC
-,TRBJ2-2,TRBV5-1,-,CASRGARGTGELFF,TGCGCCAGCAGGGGGGCCAGGGGTACCGGGGAGCTGTTTTTT
few,TRBJ2-2,TRBV27,-,CASSSRTAYTGELFF,TGTGCCAGCAGTTCGCGGACAGCCTACACCGGGGAGCTGTTTTTT
-,TRBJ1-5,TRBV29-1,-,CSVDPQPQHF,TGCAGCGTTGACCCTCAGCCCCAGCATTTT
once,TRBJ2-3,TRBV5-4,-,CASSLYQGPDTQYF,TGTGCCAGCAGCTTGTACCAAGGGCCAGATACGCAGTATTTT
-,TRBJ1-1,TRBV6-6,-,CASKGNTEAFF,TGTGCCAGCAAAGGGAACACTGAAGCTTTCTTT
-,TRBJ2-7,TRBV6-2/TRBV6-3,-,CASSYSPDRLGYEQYF,TGTGCCAGCAGTTACTCTCCCGACAGATTGGGCTACGAGCAGTACTTC
few,TRBJ2-5,TRBV15,-,CATSSGSVAAGETQYF,TGTGCCACCAGCTCGGGAAGTGTGGCGGCGGGGGAGACCCAGTACTTC
few,TRBJ2-1,TRBV6-1,TRBD2,CASRLSGRSYNEQFF,TGTGCCAGCAGGCTTAGCGGGAGATCCTACAATGAGCAGTTCTTC
-,TRBJ2-7,TRBV20-1,-,CSARREAGGVGYEQYF,TGCAGTGCCCGCCGAGAAGCAGGGGGGGTTGGGTACGAGCAGTACTTC
-,TRBJ2-2,TRBV20-1,-,CSARDIERWAGELFF,TGCAGTGCTCGGGACATTGAAAGATGGGCCGGGGAGCTGTTTTTT
once,TRBJ2-3,TRBV5-1,TRBD1,CASSLDRTGATDRQYF,TGCGCCAGCAGCTTGGACCGGACAGGGGCCACAGATAGGCAGTATTTT
few,TRBJ2-7,TRBV20-1,TRBD1,CSARGTGVYEQYF,TGCAGTGCTAGGGGGACAGGTGTCTACGAGCAGTACTTC
many,TRBJ2-7,TRBV10-2,TRBD2,CASSESPAGSPGEQYF,TGCGCCAGCAGTGAGTCCCCAGCGGGATCCCCTGGGGAGCAGTACTTC
-,TRBJ2-1,TRBV18,-,CASSLGRQIGSNEQFF,TGTGCCAGCTCACTAGGTCGGCAGATAGGATCAAATGAGCAGTTCTTC
few,TRBJ2-1,TRBV14,TRBD2,CASSQVGLAANEQFF,TGTGCCAGCAGCCAGGTAGGACTAGCGGCTAATGAGCAGTTCTTC
-,TRBJ2-7,TRBV20-1,-,CSARGAVTYEQYF,TGCAGTGCTAGAGGAGCAGTTACCTACGAGCAGTACTTC
few,TRBJ2-1,TRBV6-2/TRBV6-3,TRBD2,CASSYYNGDYGNYNEQFF,TGTGCCAGCAGTTACTATAACGGGGACTATGGCAACTACAATGAGCAGTTCTTC
-,TRBJ2-5,TRBV4-2,-,CASSQDGRNQETQYF,TGTGCCAGCAGCCAAGATGGGAGAAACCAAGAGACCCAGTACTTC
-,TRBJ1-5,TRBV20-1,-,CSARAGEGKPQHF,TGCAGTGCTAGAGCAGGGGAAGGGAAGCCCCAGCATTTT
many,TRBJ2-1,TRBV6-5,TRBD1,CASRSHPGQRYQLEQFF,TGTGCCAGCAGATCCCATCCGGGACAGCGATACCAACTGGAGCAGTTCTTC
-,TRBJ2-3,TRBV24-1,-,CATQGPATDTQYF,TGTGCCACACAGGGACCCGCCACAGATACGCAGTATTTT
-,TRBJ2-1,TRBV20-1,TRBD2,CSARDPLASSNEQFF,TGCAGTGCTAGAGATCCACTAGCGAGTAGTAATGAGCAGTTCTTC
-,TRBJ1-2,TRBV6-2/TRBV6-3,-,CASSSPGKPPGYTF,TGTGCCAGCAGTTCCCCAGGGAAACCCCCTGGCTACACCTTC
few,TRBJ1-1,TRBV9,TRBD1,CASSAQGAGTEAFF,TGTGCCAGCAGCGCCCAGGGGGCAGGAACTGAAGCTTTCTTT
many,TRBJ2-5,TRBV5-1,-,CASSLGPQETQYF,TGTGCTAGCAGCTTGGGTCCCCAAGAGACCCAGTACTTC
few,TRBJ2-2,TRBV9,-,CASKPSVNTGELFF,TGTGCCAGCAAGCCCTCAGTGAACACCGGGGAGCTGTTTTTT
-,TRBJ2-2,TRBV7-3,-,CASSSTGTYTGELFF,TGTGCCAGCAGCTCAACCGGGACATACACCGGGGAGCTGTTTTTT
-,TRBJ2-5,TRBV15,TRBD1,CATSRGQGVQETQYF,TGTGCCACCAGCAGGGGACAGGGGGTCCAAGAGACCCAGTACTTC
-,TRBJ2-4,TRBV19,-,CAASPTPGIQYF,TGTGCCGCATCGCCAACGCCGGGCATTCAGTACTTC
few,TRBJ2-6,TRBV28,TRBD2,CASSLTSGSSGANVLTF,TGTGCCAGCAGTCTGACTAGCGGGAGTTCTGGGGCCAACGTCCTGACTTTC
few,TRBJ2-5,TRBV20-1,TRBD2,CSARTGLAVLGTQYF,TGCAGTGCTAGAACGGGACTAGCGGTCCTAGGGACCCAGTACTTC